This T cell receptor beta chain is from a study of blood T cell repertoires in COVID-19. Sequencing used immunoSEQ multiplex PCR; TCRdb keeps in-frame clones, though not all of them. Of about 170,000 clones in the sample, about 85% were seen once. Germline values: CDR1 SGHTS, CDR2 YDEGEE. Trimming took 4 bases from V and 5 from J; bases not matched to a gene: 7. The CDR3 runs to 14 residues. This clone occurred a few times. The V and J genes are TRBV5-8 and TRBJ2-5, with 8 positions matching TRBD1. The sample taken for sequencing was peripheral blood. This TCR was sampled from a man in his fifties or sixties who had recovered from COVID-19. The CDR3, as DNA: TGTGCCAGCAGCGCAAACTACAGGGGGGAGACCCAGTACTTC. It codes for CASSANYRGETQYF.